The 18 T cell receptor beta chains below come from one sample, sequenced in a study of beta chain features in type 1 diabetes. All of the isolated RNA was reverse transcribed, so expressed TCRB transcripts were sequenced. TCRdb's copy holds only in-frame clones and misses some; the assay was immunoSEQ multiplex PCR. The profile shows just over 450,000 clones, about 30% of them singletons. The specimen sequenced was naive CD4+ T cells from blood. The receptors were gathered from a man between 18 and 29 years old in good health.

The CDR3 region is CASSLWPGGGTDTQYF. CDR3 DNA: TGTGCCAGCAGCTTATGGCCGGGAGGGGGCACAGATACGCAGTATTTT. V usage is TRBV11-2 and J usage is TRBJ2-3; 8 bases fit TRBD2. Germline CDR1 SGHAT, CDR2 FQNNGV. V was pared by 2 bases and J by 1 base, with 5 bases of the junction left unmatched. The CDR3 has 16 residues.

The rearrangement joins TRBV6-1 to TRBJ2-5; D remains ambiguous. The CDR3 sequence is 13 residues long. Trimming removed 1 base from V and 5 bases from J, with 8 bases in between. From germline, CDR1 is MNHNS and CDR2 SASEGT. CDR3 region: CASSEEVGETQYF. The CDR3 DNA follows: TGTGCCAGCAGTGAAGAGGTTGGGGAGACCCAGTACTTC.

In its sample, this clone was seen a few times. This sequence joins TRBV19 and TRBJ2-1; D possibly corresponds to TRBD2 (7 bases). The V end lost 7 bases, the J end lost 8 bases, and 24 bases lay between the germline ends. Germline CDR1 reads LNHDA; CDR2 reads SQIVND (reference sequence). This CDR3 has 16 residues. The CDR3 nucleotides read TGTGCCAGTACCCCTGGGGGGGCCCTAGGATCCGATGAGCAGTTCTTC. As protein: CASTPGGALGSDEQFF. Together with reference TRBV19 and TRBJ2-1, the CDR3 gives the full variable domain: DGGITQSPKYLFRKEGQNVTLSCEQNLNHDAMYWYRQDPGQGLRLIYYSQIVNDFQKGDIAEGYSVSREKKESFPLTVTSAQKNPTAFYLCASTPGGALGSDEQFFGPGTRLTVL.

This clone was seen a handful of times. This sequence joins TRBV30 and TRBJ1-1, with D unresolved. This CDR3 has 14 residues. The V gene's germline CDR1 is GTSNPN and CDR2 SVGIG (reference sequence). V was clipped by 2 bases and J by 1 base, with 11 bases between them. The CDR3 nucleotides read TGTGCCTGGAGTCTTGAGGTTTCGAACACTGAAGCTTTCTTT. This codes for CAWSLEVSNTEAFF.

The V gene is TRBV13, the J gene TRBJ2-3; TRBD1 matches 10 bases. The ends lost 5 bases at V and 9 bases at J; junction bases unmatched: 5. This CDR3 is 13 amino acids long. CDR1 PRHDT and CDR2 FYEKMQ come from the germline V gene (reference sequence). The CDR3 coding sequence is TGTGCCAGCAGCCCCCCGGGACAGGGGACGCAGTATTTT. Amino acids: CASSPPGQGTQYF.

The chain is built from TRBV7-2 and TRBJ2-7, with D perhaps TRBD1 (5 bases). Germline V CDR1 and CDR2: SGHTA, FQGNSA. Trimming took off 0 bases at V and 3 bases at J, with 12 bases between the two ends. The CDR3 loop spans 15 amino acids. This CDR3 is CASSLASDSFYEQYF. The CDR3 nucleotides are TGTGCCAGCAGCTTAGCCTCTGACAGCTTCTACGAGCAGTACTTC.

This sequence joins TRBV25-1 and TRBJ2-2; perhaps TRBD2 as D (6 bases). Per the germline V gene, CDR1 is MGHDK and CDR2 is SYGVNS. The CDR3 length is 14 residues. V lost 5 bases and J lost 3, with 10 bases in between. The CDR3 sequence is CASSRRRDTGELFF. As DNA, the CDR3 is TGTGCCAGCAGTCGTAGGAGGGACACCGGGGAGCTGTTTTTT.

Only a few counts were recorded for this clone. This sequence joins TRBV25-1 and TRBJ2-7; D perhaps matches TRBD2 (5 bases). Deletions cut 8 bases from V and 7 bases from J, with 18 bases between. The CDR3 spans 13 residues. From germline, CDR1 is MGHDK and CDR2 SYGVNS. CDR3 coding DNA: TGTGCCAGCGAGGGCGCACGAGCGAGGGAGCAGTACTTC. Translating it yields CASEGARAREQYF.

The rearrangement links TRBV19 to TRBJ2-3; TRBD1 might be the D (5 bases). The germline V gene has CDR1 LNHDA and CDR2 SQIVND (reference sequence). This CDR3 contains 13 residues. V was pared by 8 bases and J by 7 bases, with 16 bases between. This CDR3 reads CASGARHPNTQYF. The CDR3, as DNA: TGTGCCAGTGGGGCCCGTCATCCAAATACGCAGTATTTT.

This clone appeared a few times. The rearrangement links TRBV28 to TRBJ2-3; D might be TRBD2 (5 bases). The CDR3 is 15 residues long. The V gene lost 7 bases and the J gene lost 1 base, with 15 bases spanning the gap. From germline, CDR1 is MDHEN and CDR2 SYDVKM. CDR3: CASMAHGSGTDTQYF. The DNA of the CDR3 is TGTGCCAGCATGGCTCACGGTAGCGGCACAGATACGCAGTATTTT. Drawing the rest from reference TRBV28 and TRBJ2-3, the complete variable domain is DVKVTQSSRYLVKRTGEKVFLECVQDMDHENMFWYRQDPGLGLRLIYFSYDVKMKEKGDIPEGYSVSREKKERFSLILESASTNQTSMYLCASMAHGSGTDTQYFGPGTRLTVL.

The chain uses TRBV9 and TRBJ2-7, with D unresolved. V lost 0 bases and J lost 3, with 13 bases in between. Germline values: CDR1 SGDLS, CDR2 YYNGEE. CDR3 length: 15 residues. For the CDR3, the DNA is TGTGCCAGCAGCGTAGAACCGGACGGTTTCTACGAGCAGTACTTC. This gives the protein CASSVEPDGFYEQYF.

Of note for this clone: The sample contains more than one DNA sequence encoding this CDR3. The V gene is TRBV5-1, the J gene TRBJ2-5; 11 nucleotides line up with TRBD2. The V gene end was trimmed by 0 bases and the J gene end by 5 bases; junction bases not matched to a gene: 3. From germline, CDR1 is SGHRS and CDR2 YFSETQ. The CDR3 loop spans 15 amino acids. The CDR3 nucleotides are TGCGCCAGCAGCTTGGCCTTAGCGGGAGGGGAGACCCAGTACTTC. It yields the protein CASSLALAGGETQYF.

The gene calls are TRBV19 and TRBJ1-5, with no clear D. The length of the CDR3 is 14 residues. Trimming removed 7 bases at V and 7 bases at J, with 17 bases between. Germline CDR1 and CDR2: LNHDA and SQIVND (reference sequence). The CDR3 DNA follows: TGTGCCAGTAAGAGTGTTCTGGCGGAGCAGCCCCAGCATTTT. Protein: CASKSVLAEQPQHF.

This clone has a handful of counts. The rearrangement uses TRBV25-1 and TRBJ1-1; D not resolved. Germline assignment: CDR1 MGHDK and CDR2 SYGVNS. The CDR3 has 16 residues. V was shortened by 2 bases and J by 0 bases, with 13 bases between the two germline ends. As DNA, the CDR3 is TGTGCCAGCAGTGAAGCAGCTAACCCTCTGAACACTGAAGCTTTCTTT. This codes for CASSEAANPLNTEAFF.

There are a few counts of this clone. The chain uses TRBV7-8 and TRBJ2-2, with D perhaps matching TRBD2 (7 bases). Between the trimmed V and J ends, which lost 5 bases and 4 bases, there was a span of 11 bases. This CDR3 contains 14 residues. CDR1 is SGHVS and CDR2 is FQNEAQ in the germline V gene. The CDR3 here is CASSTGRVTGELFF. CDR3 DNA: TGTGCCAGCAGCACAGGGAGGGTCACCGGGGAGCTGTTTTTT.

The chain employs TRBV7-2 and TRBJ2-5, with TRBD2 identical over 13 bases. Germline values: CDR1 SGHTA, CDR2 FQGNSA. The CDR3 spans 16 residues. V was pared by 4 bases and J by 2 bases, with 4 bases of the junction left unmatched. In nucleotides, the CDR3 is TGTGCCAGCAGCTCACCGGGACTAGCGGGACAAGAGACCCAGTACTTC. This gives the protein CASSSPGLAGQETQYF.

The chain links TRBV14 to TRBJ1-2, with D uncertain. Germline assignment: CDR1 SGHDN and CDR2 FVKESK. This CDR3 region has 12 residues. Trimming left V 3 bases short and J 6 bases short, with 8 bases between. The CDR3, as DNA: TGTGCCAGCAGCCACGGCCTGGATGGCTACACCTTC. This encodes CASSHGLDGYTF.

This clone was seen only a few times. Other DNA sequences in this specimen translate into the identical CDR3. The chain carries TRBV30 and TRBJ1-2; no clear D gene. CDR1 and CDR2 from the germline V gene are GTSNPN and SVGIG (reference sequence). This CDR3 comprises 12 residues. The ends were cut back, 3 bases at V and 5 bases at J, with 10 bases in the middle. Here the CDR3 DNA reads TGTGCCTGGAGCGCTAGCGGGTATGGCTACACCTTC. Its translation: CAWSASGYGYTF.